The sequence of this T cell receptor (beta chain) was determined in a study of beta chain features in type 1 diabetes. Unmatched junction bases numbered 7, after V lost 4 bases and J lost 1 base. The CDR3 spans 16 residues. CDR1 and CDR2 (germline): SGDLS, YYNGEE. Expressed TCRB transcripts were sequenced because the isolated RNA had all been reverse transcribed beforehand. TCRdb keeps only in-frame clones here, not all; method: immunoSEQ multiplex PCR. The repertoire consists of 300,000 to 450,000 clones, with roughly 12% occurring once and the leading ten covering roughly 0.015%. V and J are TRBV9 and TRBJ2-2, with 7 bases matching TRBD1. The TCR originated in a man between 18 and 29 years old in good health. Sequenced: naive CD4+ T cells from blood. This CDR3 reads CASSNSGTVNTGELFF. In nucleotides, the CDR3 is TGTGCCAGCAGCAACTCCGGGACAGTGAACACCGGGGAGCTGTTTTTT.